This T cell receptor beta chain appears in the sequencing data of a study of blood T cell repertoires in COVID-19. About the study: Acute and convalescent COVID-19 specimens originated in the United States, Italy and Spain. PBMCs, B-cell-depleted T cells, or T cells were the source of the cDNA or gDNA that made up the material.

Original handling: Quantification of nucleated cells was approximated via reference gene primer amplification. Only in-frame clones appear in the TCRdb table, and some are missing; sequencing was by immunoSEQ multiplex PCR. That table is the source of V, J and clone size, and D and trimming were worked out from the DNA. The data hold some 170,000 clones, with about 79% observed a single time. Across 24 US areas, participants ranged in age from about 18 to 100 years. The TCR originated in a man between 50 and 59 years old who had recovered from COVID-19. Source material: PBMCs or T cells enriched from blood (not recorded which).

CDR3 bases: TGTGCCAGCAGCCCCATTAGCGGGGGTATCTCTGGGGCCAACGTCCTGACTTTC. It translates to CASSPISGGISGANVLTF. The genes are TRBV3-1 (or the pseudogene TRBV3-2) and TRBJ2-6, with 9 positions matching TRBD2. The germline gives CDR1 LGHDT, CDR2 YNNKEL (reference sequence). J was trimmed by 0 bases and V by 4 bases; bases with no gene match: 7. The CDR3 loop spans 18 amino acids.